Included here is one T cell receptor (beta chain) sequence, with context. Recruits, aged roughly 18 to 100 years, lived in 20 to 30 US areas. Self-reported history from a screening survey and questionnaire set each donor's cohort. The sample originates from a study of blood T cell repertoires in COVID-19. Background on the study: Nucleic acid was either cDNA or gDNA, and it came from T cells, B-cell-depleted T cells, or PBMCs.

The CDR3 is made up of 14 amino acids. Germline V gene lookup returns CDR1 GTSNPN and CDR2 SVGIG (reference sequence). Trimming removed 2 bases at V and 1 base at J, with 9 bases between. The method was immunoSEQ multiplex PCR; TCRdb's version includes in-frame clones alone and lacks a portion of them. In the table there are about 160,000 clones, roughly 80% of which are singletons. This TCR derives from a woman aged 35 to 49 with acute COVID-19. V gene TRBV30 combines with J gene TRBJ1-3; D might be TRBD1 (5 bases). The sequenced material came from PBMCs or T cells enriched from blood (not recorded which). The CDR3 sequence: CAWSPGGSGNTIYF. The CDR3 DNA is TGTGCCTGGAGTCCCGGGGGGTCTGGAAACACCATATATTTT.